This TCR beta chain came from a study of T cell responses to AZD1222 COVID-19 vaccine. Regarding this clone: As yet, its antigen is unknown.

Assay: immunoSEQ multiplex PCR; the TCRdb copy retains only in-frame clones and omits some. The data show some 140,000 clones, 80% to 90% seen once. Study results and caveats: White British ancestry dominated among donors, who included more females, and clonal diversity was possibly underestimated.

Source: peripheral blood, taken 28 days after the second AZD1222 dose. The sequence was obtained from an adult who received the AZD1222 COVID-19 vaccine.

The CDR3 loop reads CASRRQGNTGELFF. The CDR3 bases are TGTGCCAGCAGACGACAGGGGAACACCGGGGAGCTGTTTTTT. This chain joins TRBV6-5 and TRBJ2-2, with TRBD1 matching over 7 bases. Germline-derived CDR1 and CDR2 are MNHEY and SVGAGI. This CDR3 has 14 residues. The ends lost 6 bases at V and 1 base at J; junction bases unmatched: 2.